One and the same sample provided the 27 T cell receptor beta chains below, sequenced in a study of blood T cell repertoires in COVID-19 (TCRdb year 2020). The library was prepared using the immunoSEQ multiplex PCR assay. TCRdb's version of the immuneACCESS table is confined to in-frame rearrangements and falls short of the full clone set. An unresolved V gene accounts for under half of the shortfall where checked; the remainder is of unknown origin. This sample holds approximately 160,000 clones; about 86% were observed only once. The biggest ten clones account for roughly 7% of the sample. The sequenced material came from peripheral blood. These receptors came from a man in his fifties or sixties with active or convalescent COVID-19.

J is TRBJ2-5 and V is TRBV7-2; 8 nucleotides line up with TRBD2. The CDR3 loop spans 16 amino acids. V shed 4 bases, J shed 7 bases, and the junction held 14 bases outside the gene matches. Germline V gives CDR1 SGHTA, CDR2 FQGNSA. Here the CDR3 reads CASSSPGRRGEGTQYF. CDR3 sequence (DNA): TGTGCCAGCAGCTCCCCAGGGCGGCGGGGGGAGGGGACCCAGTACTTC.

The chain employs TRBV13 and TRBJ2-5; D perhaps matches TRBD2 (5 bases). CDR3 length equals 18 residues. CDR1 PRHDT and CDR2 FYEKMQ come from the germline V gene (reference sequence). V shed 2 bases and J shed 2 bases, with 21 bases lying between them. The CDR3 nucleotides read TGTGCCAGCAGCTTAAATGGCGGGCTGAAACCCCGGCAAGAGACCCAGTACTTC. The encoded protein is CASSLNGGLKPRQETQYF.

The V and J genes are TRBV4-3 and TRBJ2-5, with no clear D. The CDR3 covers 15 residues. V was clipped by 0 bases and J by 5 bases, with 13 bases between them. Germline loops: CDR1 LGHNA, CDR2 YSLEER. The CDR3 sequence is CASSQDFGPRETQYF. CDR3 bases: TGCGCCAGCAGCCAAGATTTTGGGCCCCGGGAGACCCAGTACTTC.

The V gene is TRBV18, the J gene TRBJ2-7; 8 nucleotides match TRBD1. V shed 6 bases and J 6 bases; nucleotides not matched to a gene: 4. The germline V gene encodes CDR1 KGHSH and CDR2 LQKENI. The CDR3 is 12 amino acids. CDR3 nucleotide sequence: TGTGCCAGCTCCCCAGGGGGCTTCGAGCAGTACTTC. Translation: CASSPGGFEQYF.

The gene calls are TRBV10-3 and TRBJ1-5, with D possibly being TRBD1 (5 bases). Germline V gives CDR1 ENHRY, CDR2 SYGVKD. Trimming took 0 bases from V and 7 from J, leaving 10 bases between them. The CDR3 is made up of 14 amino acids. The CDR3 DNA follows: TGTGCCATCAGTGAGTCAGGGGTCGAACAGCCCCAGCATTTT. Residues: CAISESGVEQPQHF.

J is TRBJ2-6 and V is TRBV7-9, with D uncertain. CDR3 length: 17 amino acids. Trimming cost V 3 bases and J 0 bases, with 12 bases left between them. Germline-derived CDR1 and CDR2 are SEHNR and FQNEAQ (reference sequence). The CDR3 DNA sequence: TGTGCCAGCAGCTTGATGAGTGAGAGCTCTGGGGCCAACGTCCTGACTTTC. This encodes CASSLMSESSGANVLTF.

The CDR3 here is CASSEGTSTDTQYF. DNA for the CDR3: TGTGCCAGCAGTGAAGGGACTAGCACAGATACGCAGTATTTT. The chain links TRBV6-1 to TRBJ2-3; TRBD2 might be the D (5 bases). From germline, CDR1 is MNHNS and CDR2 SASEGT. V lost 1 base and J 0 bases, leaving 5 bases between the germline ends. The length of the CDR3 is 14 residues.

The genes are TRBV20-1 and TRBJ2-1, with 8 positions matching TRBD2. This CDR3 spans 14 amino acids. Unmatched junction bases numbered 4, after V lost 3 bases and J lost 3 bases. Germline-derived CDR1 and CDR2 are DFQATT and SNEGSKA (reference sequence). The CDR3 nucleotides are TGCAGTGCTAGTCCGGGACTAGTCTACAATGAGCAGTTCTTC. It yields the protein CSASPGLVYNEQFF.

The J gene is TRBJ1-4, the V gene TRBV15; no firm D call. Germline CDR1 is LNHNV and CDR2 is YYDKDF (reference sequence). Deletions cut 0 bases from V and 7 bases from J, with 15 bases between. The CDR3 is 16 residues long. The CDR3 reads CATSRESPAGGEKLFF. Written as DNA, the CDR3 is TGTGCCACCAGCAGAGAGTCCCCGGCGGGAGGTGAAAAACTGTTTTTT.

This chain uses TRBV6-4 with TRBJ2-3; perhaps TRBD1 as D (5 bases). The V and J ends lost 0 bases and 0 bases respectively, with 10 bases between them. CDR1 is MRHNA, CDR2 SNTAGT, per germline. The CDR3 contains 16 residues. The CDR3 sequence is CASSDSWTLSTDTQYF. In DNA, the CDR3 is TGTGCCAGCAGTGACTCTTGGACACTCAGCACAGATACGCAGTATTTT.

This chain links TRBV6-5 with TRBJ2-7; TRBD1 might be the D (5 bases). Germline assignment: CDR1 MNHEY and CDR2 SVGAGI. The ends were cut back, 3 bases at V and 6 bases at J, with 15 bases in the middle. The CDR3 consists of 14 residues. DNA for the CDR3: TGTGCCAGCAGTTATCGATTAGACAGCTCCGAGCAGTACTTC. It translates to CASSYRLDSSEQYF.

The genes are TRBV4-1 and TRBJ2-1; D might be TRBD2 (6 bases). The CDR3 is made up of 16 amino acids. CDR1 is MGHRA, CDR2 YSYEKL, per germline. V was shortened by 2 bases and J by 0 bases, with 11 bases between the two germline ends. DNA for the CDR3: TGCGCCAGCAGCCAATTTAGCGGTTCCTCCTACAATGAGCAGTTCTTC. Protein sequence: CASSQFSGSSYNEQFF.

J is TRBJ2-3 and V is TRBV20-1; unclear D gene. The V and J ends lost 2 bases and 6 bases respectively, with 6 bases between them. This CDR3 has 11 amino acids. Per germline, CDR1 DFQATT and CDR2 SNEGSKA (reference sequence). The DNA for the CDR3 is TGCAGTGCTAGATTTCAGGATACGCAGTATTTT. Encoded protein: CSARFQDTQYF.

Comment on this clone: This specimen includes other DNA sequences encoding the same CDR3. The chain uses TRBV2 and TRBJ1-4; 7 bases fit TRBD1. The CDR3 totals 15 residues. J gave up 8 bases and V 7 bases, and 13 bases lay outside the gene matches. Per the germline V gene, CDR1 is SNHLY and CDR2 is FYNNEI. This chain's CDR3 is CASMEGAGSAEKLFF. The DNA of the CDR3 is TGTGCCAGCATGGAGGGGGCGGGCTCGGCGGAAAAACTGTTTTTT.

J is TRBJ1-5 and V is TRBV19; 10 positions match TRBD1. V gave up 5 bases and J gave up 4 bases; unmatched junction bases: 8. Germline lookup yields CDR1 LNHDA and CDR2 SQIVND (reference sequence). The CDR3 is 16 amino acids. DNA for the CDR3: TGTGCCAGTAGTTTCCTCGGACAGGGGGGAAATCAGCCCCAGCATTTT. Its translation: CASSFLGQGGNQPQHF.

The chain's CDR3 is CASSWGAEAFF. In nucleotides, the CDR3 is TGTGCCAGCAGCTGGGGGGCTGAAGCTTTCTTT. V usage is TRBV27 and J usage is TRBJ1-1; D might be TRBD1 (5 bases). The CDR3 is 11 residues long. CDR1 MNHEY and CDR2 SMNVEV come from the germline V gene (reference sequence). The V gene lost 6 bases and the J gene lost 6 bases, with 8 bases spanning the gap.

The sample holds a few counts of this clone. The chain is built from TRBV4-2 and TRBJ1-5; D might be TRBD1 (6 bases). Germline CDR1 is LGHNA and CDR2 is YNFKEQ. The CDR3 is 16 amino acids. The V end was cut by 1 base, the J end by 6 bases, with 16 bases between. CDR3 sequence: CASSQVTGSPAQPQHF. In DNA form, the CDR3 reads TGTGCCAGCAGCCAAGTCACAGGGTCCCCCGCTCAGCCCCAGCATTTT.

This clone was counted once. The chain is built from TRBV29-1 and TRBJ2-1, with D tentatively TRBD2 (5 bases). Germline V gene lookup returns CDR1 SQVTM and CDR2 ANQGSEA. The CDR3 loop spans 13 amino acids. Trimming cost V 6 bases and J 0 bases, with 9 bases left between them. In nucleotides, the CDR3 is TGCAGCGTGCCCGAGGGCTCCTACAATGAGCAGTTCTTC. Amino acids: CSVPEGSYNEQFF.

This chain joins TRBV5-1 and TRBJ2-3, with D maybe TRBD2 (5 bases). CDR3 length equals 19 residues. Trimming took 0 bases from V and 4 from J, leaving 24 bases between them. Per germline, CDR1 SGHRS and CDR2 YFSETQ. The CDR3 DNA follows: TGCGCCAGCAGCTTGGCCATGGGCTCGGGGAAATTCGCATCAGATACGCAGTATTTT. Translation gives CASSLAMGSGKFASDTQYF.

The chain is built from TRBV24-1 and TRBJ2-7, with 7 bases lining up with TRBD1. Germline lookup yields CDR1 KGHDR and CDR2 SFDVKD. V was pared by 3 bases and J by 3 bases, with 7 bases of the junction left unmatched. CDR3 length: 15 residues. The CDR3 DNA is TGTGCCACCAGTGATGTATCTAGACAGGGCTACGAGCAGTACTTC. Encoded protein: CATSDVSRQGYEQYF.

The chain employs TRBV28 and TRBJ2-3; unclear D gene. The CDR3 has 12 residues. Germline CDR1 reads MDHEN; CDR2 reads SYDVKM. The V end lost 5 bases, the J end lost 6 bases, and 9 bases lay between the germline ends. CDR3 in DNA: TGTGCCAGCAGTGCTACCTCGGATACGCAGTATTTT. This codes for CASSATSDTQYF.

CDR3 sequence: CASRNSGQGFEKLFF. For the CDR3, the DNA is TGTGCCAGTAGAAATTCAGGACAGGGGTTTGAAAAACTGTTTTTT. The chain has TRBV19 and TRBJ1-4; TRBD1 aligns across 9 bases. The CDR3 consists of 15 residues. Trimming at V came to 6 bases and at J to 7 bases, leaving 9 bases not matched to a gene. Germline V gene sequence: CDR1 LNHDA, CDR2 SQIVND (reference sequence).

This chain links TRBV28 with TRBJ1-2; D not resolved. The CDR3 loop spans 16 amino acids. Trimming took off 7 bases at V and 2 bases at J, with 20 bases between the two ends. The germline gives CDR1 MDHEN, CDR2 SYDVKM. CDR3 loop: CASTALSGGNNYGYTF. Here the CDR3 DNA reads TGTGCCAGCACCGCACTCTCAGGAGGGAACAACTATGGCTACACCTTC.

The J gene is TRBJ2-1, the V gene TRBV14, with D maybe TRBD1 (7 bases). Looked up from germline, CDR1 is SGHDN and CDR2 is FVKESK. Deletions cut 3 bases from V and 4 bases from J, with 19 bases between. CDR3 length: 17 amino acids. The CDR3, as DNA: TGTGCCAGCAGCCATCTTTTTCACAGGGGACTTTACAATGAGCAGTTCTTC. This sequence encodes CASSHLFHRGLYNEQFF. Using reference TRBV14 and TRBJ2-1 for the parts outside the CDR3, the full variable domain is EAGVTQFPSHSVIEKGQTVTLRCDPISGHDNLYWYRRVMGKEIKFLLHFVKESKQDESGMPNNRFLAERTGGTYSTLKVQPAELEDSGVYFCASSHLFHRGLYNEQFFGPGTRLTVL.

The V and J genes are TRBV27 and TRBJ1-5; TRBD1 matches at 7 bases. After removal of 0 bases from V and 0 bases from J, the junction contained 2 bases not matched to a gene. This CDR3 has 16 amino acids. CDR1 MNHEY and CDR2 SMNVEV come from the germline V gene (reference sequence). The CDR3 sequence: CASSLSTGVSNQPQHF. CDR3 sequence (DNA): TGTGCCAGCAGTTTATCTACAGGGGTTAGCAATCAGCCCCAGCATTTT.

V gene TRBV19 combines with J gene TRBJ1-2, with D possibly TRBD1 on 5 matching bases. CDR3 size: 13 residues. Trimming took off 9 bases at V and 2 bases at J, with 13 bases between the two ends. Germline lookup yields CDR1 LNHDA and CDR2 SQIVND (reference sequence). CDR3 amino acids: CASRQNVNYGYTF. In nucleotides, the CDR3 is TGTGCCAGCCGACAGAATGTAAACTATGGCTACACCTTC. Together with reference TRBV19 and TRBJ1-2, the CDR3 gives the full variable domain: DGGITQSPKYLFRKEGQNVTLSCEQNLNHDAMYWYRQDPGQGLRLIYYSQIVNDFQKGDIAEGYSVSREKKESFPLTVTSAQKNPTAFYLCASRQNVNYGYTFGSGTRLTVV.

V is TRBV3-1 (or the pseudogene TRBV3-2) and J is TRBJ2-3; D gene uncertain. This CDR3 is built from 15 residues. Trimming stripped 2 bases from V and 0 bases from J, with 9 bases between. The germline V gene has CDR1 LGHDT and CDR2 YNNKEL (reference sequence). The DNA of the CDR3 is TGTGCCAGCAGCCAAATGGCATCTAGCACAGATACGCAGTATTTT. Translating it yields CASSQMASSTDTQYF.